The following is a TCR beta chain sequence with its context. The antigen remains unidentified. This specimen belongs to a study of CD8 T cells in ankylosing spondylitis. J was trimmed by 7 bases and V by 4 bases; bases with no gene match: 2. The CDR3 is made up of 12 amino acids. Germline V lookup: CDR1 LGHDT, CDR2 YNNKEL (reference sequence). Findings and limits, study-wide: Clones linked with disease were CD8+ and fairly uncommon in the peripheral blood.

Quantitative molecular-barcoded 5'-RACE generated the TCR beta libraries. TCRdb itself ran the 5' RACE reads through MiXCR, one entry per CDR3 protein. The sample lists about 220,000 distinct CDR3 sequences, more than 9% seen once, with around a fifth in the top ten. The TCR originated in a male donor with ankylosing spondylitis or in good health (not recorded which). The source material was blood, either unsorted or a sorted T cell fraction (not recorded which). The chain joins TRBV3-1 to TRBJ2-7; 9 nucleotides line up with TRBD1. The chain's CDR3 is CASSRQGGEQYF. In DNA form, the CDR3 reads TGTGCCAGCAGCCGACAGGGGGGGGAGCAGTACTTC.